These 13 T cell receptor beta chains were all obtained from the same sample, sequenced in a study of T cell repertoires in cytomegalovirus infection. TCRdb processed the reads anew with MiXCR; each CDR3 protein has one entry. The sample includes approximately 83,000 distinct CDR3 sequences, more than 20% of them seen just once. No antigen has been assigned to these receptors. This material consisted of CD8+ T cells from cultured PBMCs, taken from culture after CMV antigen stimulation. The receptors were gathered from a human donor in good health (CMV status not recorded). Some clones in this sample may be carry-over from other donors' samples.

Many counts were recorded for this clonotype. This chain joins TRBV12-3 or TRBV12-4 and TRBJ2-7; TRBD1 aligns across 9 bases. V lost 8 bases to trimming and J lost 5 bases; unmatched junction nucleotides: 4. The length of the CDR3 is 12 residues. CDR3 bases: TGTGCCAGCGGGACAGGGTTCGACGAGCAGTACTTC. Translation: CASGTGFDEQYF.

This clonotype was seen more than once but under ten times. The chain recombines TRBV10-2 with TRBJ1-1; D not certain. This CDR3 has 11 amino acids. Germline CDR1 reads WSHSY; CDR2 reads SAAADI. Trimming took off 2 bases at V and 5 bases at J, with 3 bases between the two ends. The CDR3 coding sequence is TGCGCCAGCAGTGAGAGTACTGAAGCTTTCTTT. Translation gives CASSESTEAFF.

This clonotype has only a few counts. The chain links TRBV19 to TRBJ1-6; 10 bases fit TRBD1. CDR1 LNHDA and CDR2 SQIVND come from the germline V gene (reference sequence). V lost 5 bases and J lost 7; bases outside the gene matches: 8. CDR3 length equals 16 residues. The DNA of the CDR3 is TGTGCCAGTAGTCCCGACAGGGGGCTCGAAAATTCACCCCTCCACTTT. Amino acid sequence: CASSPDRGLENSPLHF. Supplemented by reference TRBV19 and TRBJ1-6, the full variable domain reads DGGITQSPKYLFRKEGQNVTLSCEQNLNHDAMYWYRQDPGQGLRLIYYSQIVNDFQKGDIAEGYSVSREKKESFPLTVTSAQKNPTAFYLCASSPDRGLENSPLHFGNGTRLTVT.

The rearrangement links TRBV12-3 or TRBV12-4 to TRBJ2-4, with D maybe TRBD1 (6 bases). Trimming took 1 base from V and 8 from J, leaving 6 bases between them. The CDR3 is 12 residues long. The CDR3 nucleotides read TGTGCCAGCAGTTTAGAGGGGGACATTCAGTACTTC. Its protein is CASSLEGDIQYF.

This clonotype has more than one count but fewer than ten. This chain connects TRBV11-1 to TRBJ1-1; D unresolved. Per germline, CDR1 SGHAT and CDR2 FQDESV (reference sequence). The CDR3 is made up of 12 amino acids. V was trimmed by 5 bases and J by 2 bases, leaving 6 bases between them. The CDR3 region is CASSLYNTEAFF. For the CDR3, the DNA is TGTGCCAGCAGCCTTTATAACACTGAAGCTTTCTTT.

The CDR3 nucleotides are TGTGCCAGCAGTTTATTACAGGGTCTCGAGCAGTACTTC. Translated, it gives CASSLLQGLEQYF. This chain joins TRBV28 and TRBJ2-7; D might be TRBD1 (6 bases). Germline CDR1 MDHEN, CDR2 SYDVKM. With 1 base removed from V and 6 bases from J, the gap between germline ends came to 10 bases. The CDR3 sequence is 13 residues long.

The table lists this clonotype with many counts. The chain uses TRBV7-2 and TRBJ2-7; D gene ambiguous. CDR1 and CDR2 (germline): SGHTA, FQGNSA. The CDR3 runs 15 residues. Trimming took off 1 base at V and 0 bases at J, with 10 bases between the two ends. CDR3 sequence reads: CASSLEDTSSYEQYF. The CDR3 DNA follows: TGTGCCAGCAGCTTAGAAGACACGAGCTCCTACGAGCAGTACTTC.

This clonotype turned up a few times. The chain recombines TRBV6-6 with TRBJ2-1, with D uncertain. Germline V CDR1 and CDR2: MNHNY, SVGAGI (reference sequence). Trimming removed 3 bases at V and 5 bases at J, with 14 bases between. This CDR3 comprises 15 residues. Written as DNA, the CDR3 is TGTGCCAGCAGTTATTGGTCAGCTACGAACAATGAGCAGTTCTTC. It specifies CASSYWSATNNEQFF.

The V gene is TRBV13, the J gene TRBJ1-1, with 9 positions matching TRBD1. The CDR3 totals 13 residues. Losses at the gene ends were 5 bases for V and 5 bases for J; bases not matched to a gene: 3. CDR1 PRHDT and CDR2 FYEKMQ come from the germline V gene (reference sequence). Here the CDR3 reads CASSPGTGTEAFF. CDR3 coding DNA: TGTGCCAGCAGCCCAGGGACAGGGACTGAAGCTTTCTTT.

This clonotype was observed a handful of times. V gene TRBV28 combines with J gene TRBJ1-1; D remains unclear. V was shortened by 6 bases and J by 5 bases, with 7 bases between the two germline ends. Germline values: CDR1 MDHEN, CDR2 SYDVKM. CDR3 length: 11 residues. CDR3 protein: CASSFETEAFF. In nucleotides, the CDR3 is TGTGCCAGCAGCTTTGAAACTGAAGCTTTCTTT.

The V and J genes are TRBV2 and TRBJ2-5; 12 bases are shared with TRBD2. This CDR3 comprises 16 residues. Germline CDR1 SNHLY, CDR2 FYNNEI. J gave up 1 base and V 10 bases, and 10 bases lay outside the gene matches. The CDR3 sequence is CANSPTSGRFQETQYF. CDR3 DNA: TGTGCCAACAGCCCCACTAGCGGGAGGTTCCAAGAGACCCAGTACTTC. The entire variable domain, with the rest obtained from reference TRBV2 and TRBJ2-5, is as follows: EPEVTQTPSHQVTQMGQEVILRCVPISNHLYFYWYRQILGQKVEFLVSFYNNEISEKSEIFDDQFSVERPDGSNFTLKIRSTKLEDSAMYFCANSPTSGRFQETQYFGPGTRLLVL.

The chain joins TRBV5-1 to TRBJ2-3, with TRBD1 matching 7 bases. V dropped 1 base and J dropped 5; count of bases not matched to a gene: 4. The CDR3 runs to 14 residues. Germline CDR1 reads SGHRS; CDR2 reads YFSETQ. CDR3 sequence (DNA): TGCGCCAGCAGCTTGAGAGGGGGCGTAGATACGCAGTATTTT. Amino acids: CASSLRGGVDTQYF.

The chain uses TRBV15 and TRBJ2-5; TRBD2 matches 8 bases. In germline, CDR1 is LNHNV, CDR2 YYDKDF (reference sequence). This CDR3 contains 16 residues. J was trimmed by 2 bases and V by 1 base; bases with no gene match: 6. This CDR3 reads CATSRGTSTRQETQYF. The CDR3 DNA follows: TGTGCCACCAGCAGAGGGACTAGCACACGACAAGAGACCCAGTACTTC.